The clone carrying this T cell receptor beta chain was counted ten times or more. Its target is unknown. This entry comes from a study of T cells in Graves' hyperthyroidism and ophthalmopathy. General observations from the study: Progression to ophthalmopathy was predicted a median of roughly 6.6 months early. A 13 V-J model separated ophthalmopathy from stable hyperthyroidism.

Exclusion of patients followed from uncontrolled infection, other autoimmune disease, pregnancy or lactation. The source of the PBMCs was 8.5 to 10 ml of fresh peripheral blood. Amplified TCR beta CDR3 regions came from RNA transcripts. Researchers ran a first-round RT-PCR on the TCR CDR3 using the HTBI primer set. A single record per CDR3 protein comes from TCRdb applying MiXCR to the multiplex PCR reads. This sample carries 95,000 to 110,000 distinct CDR3 sequences, 16% of them seen once, and the ten largest clones take about 44%. Deletions cut 3 bases from V and 8 bases from J, with 13 bases between. This CDR3 region has 14 residues.

V is TRBV12-3 or TRBV12-4 and J is TRBJ1-4; TRBD1 is a possible D gene (5 bases). The sequencing sample was made of blood. The sequence derives from a woman in her forties or fifties with Graves' hyperthyroidism. The CDR3: CASSFLQGGEKLFF. In DNA form, the CDR3 reads TGTGCCAGCAGTTTCTTGCAGGGTGGAGAAAAACTGTTTTTT.